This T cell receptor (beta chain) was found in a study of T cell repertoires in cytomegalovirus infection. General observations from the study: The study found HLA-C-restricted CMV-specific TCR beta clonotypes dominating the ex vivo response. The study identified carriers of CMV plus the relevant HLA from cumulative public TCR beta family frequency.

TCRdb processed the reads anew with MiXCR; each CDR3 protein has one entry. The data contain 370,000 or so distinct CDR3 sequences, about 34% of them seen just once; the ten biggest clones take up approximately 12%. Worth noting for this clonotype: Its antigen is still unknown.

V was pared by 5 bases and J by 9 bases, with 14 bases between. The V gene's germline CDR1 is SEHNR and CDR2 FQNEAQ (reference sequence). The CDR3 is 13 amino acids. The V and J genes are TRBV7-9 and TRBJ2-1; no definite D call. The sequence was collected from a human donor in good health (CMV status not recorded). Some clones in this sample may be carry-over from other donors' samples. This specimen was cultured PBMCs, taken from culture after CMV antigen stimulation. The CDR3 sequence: CASSPVRSGEQFF. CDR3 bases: TGTGCCAGCAGCCCCGTTAGGAGTGGTGAGCAGTTCTTC.